This T cell receptor (beta chain) was profiled in a study of blood T cell repertoires in COVID-19. Study summary: The study drew acute and convalescent COVID-19 samples from the United States, Italy and Spain. Sources were T cells, B-cell-depleted T cells, or PBMCs; the material itself was cDNA or gDNA.

In the original workflow: Estimated nucleated cell counts came from reference gene primer amplification. The repertoire was sequenced with immunoSEQ multiplex PCR; TCRdb's copy has only in-frame clones and lacks some. D and trimming come from the DNA, and the V and J calls and clone size come from that table. The table has some 150,000 clones, around four fifths seen once. CDR1 and CDR2 (germline): LGHDT, YNNKEL (reference sequence). Trimming left V 1 base short and J 9 bases short, with 13 bases between. The CDR3 consists of 14 residues. The TCR originated in a human donor in a cohort sampled during active COVID-19. The V gene is TRBV3-1 (or the pseudogene TRBV3-2), the J gene TRBJ2-1; weak D call: TRBD1 (5 bases). The specimen was peripheral blood. The CDR3 nucleotides read TGTGCCAGCAGCCAAGTTGACAGTCTTACTGAGCAGTTCTTC. This sequence encodes CASSQVDSLTEQFF.